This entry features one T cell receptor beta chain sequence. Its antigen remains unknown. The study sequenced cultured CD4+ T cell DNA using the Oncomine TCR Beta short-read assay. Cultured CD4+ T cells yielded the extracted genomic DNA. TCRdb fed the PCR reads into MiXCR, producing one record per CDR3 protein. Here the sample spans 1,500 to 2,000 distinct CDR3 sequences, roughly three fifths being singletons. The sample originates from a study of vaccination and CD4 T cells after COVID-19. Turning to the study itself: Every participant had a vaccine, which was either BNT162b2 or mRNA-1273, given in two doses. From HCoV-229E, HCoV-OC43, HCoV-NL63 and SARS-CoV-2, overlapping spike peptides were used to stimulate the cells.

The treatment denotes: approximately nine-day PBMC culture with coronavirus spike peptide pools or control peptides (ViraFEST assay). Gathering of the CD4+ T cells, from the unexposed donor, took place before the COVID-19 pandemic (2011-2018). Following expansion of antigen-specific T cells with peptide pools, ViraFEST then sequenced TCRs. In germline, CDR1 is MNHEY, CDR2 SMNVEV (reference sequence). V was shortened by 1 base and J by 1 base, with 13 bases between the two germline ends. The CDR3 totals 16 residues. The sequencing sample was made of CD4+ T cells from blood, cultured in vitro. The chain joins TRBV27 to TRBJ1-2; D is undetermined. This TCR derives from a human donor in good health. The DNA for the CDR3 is TGTGCCAGCAGTTTATACGCGGGAGGACTTAACTATGGCTACACCTTC. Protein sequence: CASSLYAGGLNYGYTF.